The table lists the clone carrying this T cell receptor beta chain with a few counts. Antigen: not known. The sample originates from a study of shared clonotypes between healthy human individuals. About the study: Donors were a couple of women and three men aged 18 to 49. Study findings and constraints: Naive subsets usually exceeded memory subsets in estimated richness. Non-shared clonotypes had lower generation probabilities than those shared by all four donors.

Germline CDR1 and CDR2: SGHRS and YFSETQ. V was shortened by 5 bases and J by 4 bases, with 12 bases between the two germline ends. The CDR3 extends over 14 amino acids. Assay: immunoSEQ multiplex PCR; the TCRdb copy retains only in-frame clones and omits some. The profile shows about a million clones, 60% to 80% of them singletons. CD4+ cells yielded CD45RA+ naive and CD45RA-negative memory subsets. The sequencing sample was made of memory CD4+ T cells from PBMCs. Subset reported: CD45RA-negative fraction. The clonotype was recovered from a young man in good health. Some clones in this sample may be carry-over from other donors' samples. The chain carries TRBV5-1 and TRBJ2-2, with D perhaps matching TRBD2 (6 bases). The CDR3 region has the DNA TGCGCCAGCAGGGGACTCCCTGGCACCGGGGAGCTGTTTTTT. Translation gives CASRGLPGTGELFF.